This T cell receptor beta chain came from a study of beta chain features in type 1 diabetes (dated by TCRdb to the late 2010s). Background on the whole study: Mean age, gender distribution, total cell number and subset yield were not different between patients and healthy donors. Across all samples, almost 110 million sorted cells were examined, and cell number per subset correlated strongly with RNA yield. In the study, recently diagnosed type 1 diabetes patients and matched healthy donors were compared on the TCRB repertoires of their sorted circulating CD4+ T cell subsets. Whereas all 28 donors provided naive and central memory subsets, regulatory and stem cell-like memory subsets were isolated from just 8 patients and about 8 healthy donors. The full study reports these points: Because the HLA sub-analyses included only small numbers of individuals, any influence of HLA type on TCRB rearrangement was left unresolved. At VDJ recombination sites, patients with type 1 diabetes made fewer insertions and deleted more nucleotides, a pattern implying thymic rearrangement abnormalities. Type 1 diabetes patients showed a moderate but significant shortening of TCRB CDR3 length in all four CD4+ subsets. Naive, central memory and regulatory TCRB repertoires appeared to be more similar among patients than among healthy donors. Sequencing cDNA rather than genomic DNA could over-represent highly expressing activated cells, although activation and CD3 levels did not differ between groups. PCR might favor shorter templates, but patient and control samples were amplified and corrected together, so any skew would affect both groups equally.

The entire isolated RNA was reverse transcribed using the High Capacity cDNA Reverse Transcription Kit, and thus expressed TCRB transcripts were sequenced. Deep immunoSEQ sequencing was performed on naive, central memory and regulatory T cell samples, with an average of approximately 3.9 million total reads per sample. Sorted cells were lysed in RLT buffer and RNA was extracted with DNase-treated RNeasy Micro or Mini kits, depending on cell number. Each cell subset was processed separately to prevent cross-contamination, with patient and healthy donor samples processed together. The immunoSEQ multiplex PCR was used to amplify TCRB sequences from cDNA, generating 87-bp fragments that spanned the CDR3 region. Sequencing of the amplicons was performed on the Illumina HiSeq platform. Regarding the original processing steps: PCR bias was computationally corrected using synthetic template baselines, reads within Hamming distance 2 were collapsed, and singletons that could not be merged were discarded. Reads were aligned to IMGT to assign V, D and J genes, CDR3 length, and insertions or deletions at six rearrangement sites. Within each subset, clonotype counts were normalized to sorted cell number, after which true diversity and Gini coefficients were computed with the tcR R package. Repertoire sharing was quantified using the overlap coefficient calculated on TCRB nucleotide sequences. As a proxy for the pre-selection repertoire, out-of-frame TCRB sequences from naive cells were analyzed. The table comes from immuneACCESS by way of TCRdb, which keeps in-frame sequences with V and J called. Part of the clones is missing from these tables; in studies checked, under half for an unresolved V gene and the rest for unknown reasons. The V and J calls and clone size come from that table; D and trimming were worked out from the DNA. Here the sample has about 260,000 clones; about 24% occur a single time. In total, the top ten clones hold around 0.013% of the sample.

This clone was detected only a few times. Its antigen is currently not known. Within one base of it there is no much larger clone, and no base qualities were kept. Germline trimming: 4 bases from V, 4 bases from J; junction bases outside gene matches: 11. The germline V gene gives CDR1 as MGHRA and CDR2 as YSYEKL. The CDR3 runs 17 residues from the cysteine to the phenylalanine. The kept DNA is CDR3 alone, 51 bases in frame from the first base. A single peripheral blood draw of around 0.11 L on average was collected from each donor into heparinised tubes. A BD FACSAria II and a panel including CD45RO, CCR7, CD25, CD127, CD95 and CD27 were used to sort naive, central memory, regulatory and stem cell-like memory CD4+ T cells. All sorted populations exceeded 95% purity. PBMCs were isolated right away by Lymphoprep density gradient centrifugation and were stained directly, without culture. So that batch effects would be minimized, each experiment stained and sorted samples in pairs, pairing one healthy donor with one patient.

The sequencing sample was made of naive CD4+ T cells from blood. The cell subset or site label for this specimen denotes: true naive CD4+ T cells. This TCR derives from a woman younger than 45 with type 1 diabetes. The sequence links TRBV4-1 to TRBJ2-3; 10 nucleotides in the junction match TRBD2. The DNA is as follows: TGCGCCAGCAGCCGGAGTCCTAGCGGGAGTGACGCAGATACGCAGTATTTT. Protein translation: CASSRSPSGSDADTQYF.